The rows below give T cell receptor beta chains drawn from one sample of a study of graft-versus-host responses after intestinal transplantation. Which antigens these TCRs recognize remains unknown. Profiling relied on immunoSEQ multiplex PCR, and the TCRdb table lists in-frame clones only, not all of them. The table records tens of thousands of clones, 75% to 90% of them present only once. The sample consisted of unstimulated CD4+ T cells sorted from spleen or lymph node cells, taken before intestinal transplant. These receptors all come from a human donor who received an intestinal transplant. CDR3s include the opening cysteine and the closing phenylalanine or tryptophan. The D gene is left open where the match is weak. The size field is filled for only some rows; it gives once, few, many or a size class.

>TRBV4-1|NA|TRBJ1-5|TRBD1
CASSGQAYSNQPQHF
TGCGCCAGTTCCGGACAGGCGTATAGCAATCAGCCCCAGCATTTT
>TRBV6-6|few|TRBJ2-7|NA
CASRSSGSSYEQYF
TGTGCCAGCAGAAGCAGCGGCAGCTCCTACGAGCAGTACTTC
>TRBV6-1|NA|TRBJ2-7|TRBD2
CASSGSSGGSGWKQYF
TGTGCCAGCAGTGGCTCTAGCGGGGGGTCAGGGTGGAAGCAGTACTTC
>TRBV5-1|NA|TRBJ2-1|NA
CASSLSDYEQFF
TGCGCCAGCAGCTTGAGCGACTATGAGCAGTTCTTC
>TRBV6-1|NA|TRBJ2-7|TRBD1
CASSSWQGVYEQYF
TGTGCCAGCAGCAGCTGGCAGGGGGTCTACGAGCAGTACTTC
>TRBV6-6|NA|TRBJ2-7|TRBD1
CASSYSGGQGNYEQYF
TGTGCCAGCAGTTACTCGGGGGGACAGGGGAACTACGAGCAGTACTTC
>TRBV11-3|NA|TRBJ2-7|TRBD1
CASSLAGGTDYEQYF
TGTGCCAGCAGCTTAGCAGGTGGGACAGACTACGAGCAGTACTTC
>TRBV7-9|once|TRBJ2-7|NA
CASSSDSFVDEQYF
TGTGCCAGCAGCTCGGACAGCTTTGTCGACGAGCAGTACTTC
>TRBV4-2|NA|TRBJ1-1|NA
CASSQDRGSEAFF
TGTGCCAGCAGCCAAGATCGGGGTTCTGAAGCTTTCTTT
>TRBV10-1|NA|TRBJ1-6|TRBD1
CASSGQGNSPLHF
TGCGCCAGCAGCGGACAGGGGAATTCACCCCTCCACTTT